The present T cell receptor beta chain was sequenced within a study of T cell clonotyping in hematopoietic cell transplantation. The CDR3 runs 16 residues. CDR1 and CDR2 (germline): MDHEN, SYDVKM. V gave up 0 bases and J gave up 2 bases, with 11 bases separating them. With regard to this clone: Its cognate antigen is unknown.

Overall study results and limits: Recipient TCR diversity dropped after transplant; expanded clonotypes rose from day 30 to 180. Higher Inverse Simpson Index values in graft donor and pretransplant recipient predicted broader posttransplant TCR diversity.

TCRdb keeps only in-frame clones here, not all; method: immunoSEQ multiplex PCR. The profile shows tens of thousands of clones, about 93% of them singletons. Specimen: peripheral blood mononuclear cells. The chain links TRBV28 to TRBJ2-4; D tentatively fits TRBD1 or TRBD2 (5 bases each). The receptor's source is a woman between 45 and 65 years old in good health. Some clones in this sample may be carry-over from other donors' samples. CDR3 sequence reads: CASSLWGERTKNIQYF. DNA of the CDR3: TGTGCCAGCAGTTTATGGGGGGAGCGGACCAAAAACATTCAGTACTTC.